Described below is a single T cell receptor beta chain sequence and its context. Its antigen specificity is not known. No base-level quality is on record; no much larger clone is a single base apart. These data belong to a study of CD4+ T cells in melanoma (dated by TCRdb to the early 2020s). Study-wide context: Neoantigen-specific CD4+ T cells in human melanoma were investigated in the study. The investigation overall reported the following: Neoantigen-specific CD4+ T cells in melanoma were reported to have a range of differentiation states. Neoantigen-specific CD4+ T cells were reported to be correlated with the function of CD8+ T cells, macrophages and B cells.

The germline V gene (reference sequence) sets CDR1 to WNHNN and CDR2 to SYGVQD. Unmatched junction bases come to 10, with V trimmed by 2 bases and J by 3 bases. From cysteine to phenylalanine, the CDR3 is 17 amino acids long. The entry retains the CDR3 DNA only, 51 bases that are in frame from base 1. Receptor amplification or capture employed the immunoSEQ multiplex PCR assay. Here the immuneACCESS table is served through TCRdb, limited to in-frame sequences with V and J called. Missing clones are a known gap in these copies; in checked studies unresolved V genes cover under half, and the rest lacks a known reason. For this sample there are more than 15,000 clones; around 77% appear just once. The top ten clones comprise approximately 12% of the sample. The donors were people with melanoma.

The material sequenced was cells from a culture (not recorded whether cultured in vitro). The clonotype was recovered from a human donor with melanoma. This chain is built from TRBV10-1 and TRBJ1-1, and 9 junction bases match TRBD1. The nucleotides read TGCGCCAGCAGTGAGACCACAGCATGGACAGGGGACACTGAAGCTTTCTTT. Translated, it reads CASSETTAWTGDTEAFF.